The T cell receptor (beta chain) described here comes from a study of T cells after yellow fever vaccination. Study overall: The authors prepared low-cell-number fractions using SMART-Seq v4 Ultra Low Input. Study-wide points: Contamination of FACS-sorted repertoires by abundant clonotypes from the bulk population could occur. In post-booster samples, most primary-vaccination clones reappeared (approximately 95% CD4, roughly 89% CD8). Peak timing came faster in the weaker secondary response, day 5 versus 15.

Via MiXCR, TCRdb re-called the 5' RACE reads, giving one row per CDR3 protein. Among hundreds of thousands of distinct CDR3 sequences listed, approximately 19% were seen once. In the case of this clonotype: The target antigen is unknown.

J gave up 5 bases and V 3 bases, and 4 bases lay outside the gene matches. Germline V gene data show CDR1 as LGHNA and CDR2 as YSLEER. The CDR3 contains 14 residues. The source was PBMCs, collected before the yellow fever booster vaccination. The sequence was obtained from a man younger than 35 who received the YFV17D yellow fever vaccine. The rearrangement uses TRBV4-3 and TRBJ2-5; 9 bases line up with TRBD1. Written as DNA, the CDR3 is TGCGCCAGCAGCCACGGACAGGGGAGGGAGACCCAGTACTTC. This codes for CASSHGQGRETQYF.